One and the same sample provided the 30 T cell receptor beta chains below, sequenced in a study of T cell repertoires in cytomegalovirus infection. What these receptors recognize is not known. One entry per CDR3 protein results from TCRdb running MiXCR on the reads. Here the sample spans around 770,000 distinct CDR3 sequences, about 27% being singletons. The sequenced sample was cultured CD8+ T cells from PBMCs, obtained from culture after CMV antigen stimulation. These receptor sequences come from a human donor in good health (CMV status not recorded). Some clones in this sample may be carry-over from other donors' samples.

This clonotype was detected only a few times. The chain combines TRBV7-6 with TRBJ2-1; a possible D gene is TRBD1 (6 bases). Trimming shortened V by 3 bases and J by 1 base, and 13 bases separated the two germline ends. The CDR3 contains 16 residues. CDR1 SGHVS and CDR2 FNYEAQ come from the germline V gene. DNA of the CDR3: TGTGCCAGCAGCTTGAAACAGGGCGAATCCTACAATGAGCAGTTCTTC. Its protein product is CASSLKQGESYNEQFF.

This clonotype has ten or more counts. The gene calls are TRBV5-1 and TRBJ2-5; TRBD2 aligns across 8 bases. The CDR3 covers 18 residues. Germline loops: CDR1 SGHRS, CDR2 YFSETQ. Losses at the gene ends were 3 bases for V and 1 base for J; bases not matched to a gene: 14. CDR3 in amino acids: CASSYGRGGAGVQETQYF. The CDR3 DNA reads TGCGCCAGCAGCTACGGCAGAGGGGGAGCGGGGGTCCAAGAGACCCAGTACTTC.

CDR3 coding DNA: TGTGCCAGCAGATGGGACCTTAACACTGAAGCTTTCTTT. Translated: CASRWDLNTEAFF. The V call is TRBV12-3 or TRBV12-4, the J call TRBJ1-1; D is possibly TRBD1 (5 bases). Trimming stripped 6 bases from V and 2 bases from J, with 10 bases between. The CDR3 loop spans 13 amino acids.

The chain combines TRBV27 with TRBJ1-2; D gene unclear. This CDR3 region has 14 residues. CDR1 and CDR2 from the germline V gene are MNHEY and SMNVEV (reference sequence). V was shortened by 5 bases and J by 4 bases, with 14 bases between the two germline ends. CDR3: CASSSGRRIYGYTF. The DNA for the CDR3 is TGTGCCAGCAGTAGCGGACGAAGGATCTATGGCTACACCTTC.

The CDR3 sequence: CASRGTGGSNQPQHF. The DNA for the CDR3 is TGTGCCAGCAGAGGGACAGGTGGTAGCAATCAGCCCCAGCATTTT. V gene TRBV6-1 combines with J gene TRBJ1-5, with 8 bases that match TRBD1. The CDR3 is 15 residues long. The germline CDR1 and CDR2 sequences are MNHNS and SASEGT. The V segment lost 6 bases and the J segment 0 bases; nucleotides outside the gene matches: 4.

This clonotype has only a few counts. This chain links TRBV11-3 with TRBJ1-1, with a possible D match to TRBD1 (5 bases). CDR1 and CDR2 (germline): SGHNT, YENEEA. CDR3 length: 13 residues. Trimming cost V 1 base and J 6 bases, with 9 bases left between them. CDR3 loop: CASSLGSQAEAFF. The CDR3 DNA reads TGTGCCAGCAGCTTAGGCTCACAGGCTGAAGCTTTCTTT.

There are a few counts of this clonotype. The chain uses TRBV6-1 and TRBJ1-1; no definite D call. The V end lost 2 bases, the J end lost 0 bases, and 13 bases lay between the germline ends. Per germline, CDR1 MNHNS and CDR2 SASEGT. The CDR3 sequence is 16 residues long. This CDR3 reads CASSEQFSEVNTEAFF. CDR3 DNA sequence: TGTGCCAGCAGTGAACAGTTCTCGGAAGTGAACACTGAAGCTTTCTTT.

This clonotype turned up a few times. V usage is TRBV4-1 and J usage is TRBJ2-1, with TRBD2 matching 12 bases. The trim removed 3 bases at V and 4 bases at J, leaving 10 bases unmatched. Germline-derived CDR1 and CDR2 are MGHRA and YSYEKL. The CDR3 totals 18 residues. The CDR3 sequence: CASSHPTSGGTRYNEQFF. The CDR3 DNA is TGCGCCAGCAGCCACCCGACTAGCGGGGGCACCCGATACAATGAGCAGTTCTTC.

In its sample, this clonotype was seen a few times. This chain links TRBV11-3 with TRBJ1-6, with 7 bases identical to TRBD1. The CDR3 is made up of 17 amino acids. V was clipped by 3 bases and J by 4 bases; unmatched bases: 9. Per the germline V gene, CDR1 is SGHNT and CDR2 is YENEEA. The CDR3 is CASSLGFGQEYNSPLHF. CDR3 coding DNA: TGTGCCAGCAGCTTGGGTTTTGGACAGGAGTATAATTCACCCCTCCACTTT.

This clonotype was seen only a few times. J is TRBJ1-3 and V is TRBV12-3 or TRBV12-4; possibly TRBD1 for D (5 bases). This CDR3 region has 16 residues. V dropped 6 bases and J dropped 3 bases, with 18 bases sitting between them. This CDR3 reads CASSLISGGYGNTIYF. In nucleotides, the CDR3 is TGTGCCAGCAGCCTTATAAGTGGGGGGTATGGAAACACCATATATTTT.

This rearrangement joins TRBV27 to TRBJ2-7; 7 nucleotides agree with TRBD1. CDR3 length: 14 residues. With V trimmed by 0 bases and J by 7 bases, 6 bases remained unmatched. The germline V gene has CDR1 MNHEY and CDR2 SMNVEV (reference sequence). Here the CDR3 DNA reads TGTGCCAGCAGTTTATCTGTGACAGGGAATGAGCAGTACGTC. It encodes CASSLSVTGNEQYV.

This clonotype appeared a single time. The chain has TRBV12-3 or TRBV12-4 and TRBJ2-7; no definite D call. V was trimmed by 2 bases and J by 6 bases, leaving 11 bases between them. The CDR3 is 13 residues long. The CDR3 DNA follows: TGTGCCAGCAGTTTACTTTTCCCGTCCGAGCAGTACTTC. Encoded protein: CASSLLFPSEQYF.

This clonotype was observed a handful of times. This chain links TRBV19 with TRBJ2-1, with 10 bases identical to TRBD2. The V gene's germline CDR1 is LNHDA and CDR2 SQIVND (reference sequence). V was pared by 1 base and J by 0 bases, with 3 bases of the junction left unmatched. This CDR3 comprises 17 residues. The DNA of the CDR3 is TGTGCCAGTAGTATAGCTAGCGGGGGTAGCTCCTACAATGAGCAGTTCTTC. Protein sequence: CASSIASGGSSYNEQFF.

The genes are TRBV5-6 and TRBJ2-2; TRBD2 might be the D (5 bases). The CDR3 consists of 16 residues. With 0 bases removed from V and 2 bases from J, the gap between germline ends came to 11 bases. Germline CDR1 SGHDT, CDR2 YYEEEE. CDR3 sequence reads: CASSLGGNLNTGELFF. For the CDR3, the DNA is TGTGCCAGCAGCTTGGGAGGGAATCTCAACACCGGGGAGCTGTTTTTT.

This clonotype was counted only a few times. The chain carries TRBV9 and TRBJ1-3, with D perhaps TRBD1 (5 bases). The CDR3 has 16 amino acids. V lost 3 bases to trimming and J lost 1 base, with 14 bases between them. CDR1 is SGDLS and CDR2 is YYNGEE in the germline V gene. The CDR3 DNA sequence: TGTGCCAGCAGCGGCCGGGACGGAGAATCTGGAAACACCATATATTTT. Translating gives CASSGRDGESGNTIYF.

The chain couples TRBV28 to TRBJ2-2; possibly TRBD1 for D (7 bases). Germline CDR1 and CDR2: MDHEN and SYDVKM. This CDR3 has 17 residues. V gave up 5 bases and J gave up 8 bases, with 24 bases separating them. The CDR3 loop reads CASSPAGQTGGPGELFF. The CDR3 region has the DNA TGTGCCAGCAGTCCCGCGGGACAGACTGGGGGACCTGGGGAGCTGTTTTTT.

The chain couples TRBV27 to TRBJ1-5; perhaps TRBD1 as D (5 bases). In germline, CDR1 is MNHEY, CDR2 SMNVEV (reference sequence). The V end was cut by 4 bases, the J end by 3 bases, with 13 bases between. The CDR3 sequence is 15 residues long. The CDR3 nucleotides read TGTGCCAGCAGTTCAAGGGGAGGGATCAATCAGCCCCAGCATTTT. Encoded protein: CASSSRGGINQPQHF.

This clonotype has a count of ten or more. This chain uses TRBV27 with TRBJ1-1; D gene uncertain. CDR3 length: 13 amino acids. From germline, CDR1 is MNHEY and CDR2 SMNVEV (reference sequence). With 9 bases removed from V and 6 bases from J, the gap between germline ends came to 17 bases. The CDR3 nucleotides read TGTGCCAGTTTTGAGACTGCTGGCGCTGAAGCTTTCTTT. It encodes CASFETAGAEAFF.

This chain uses TRBV10-3 with TRBJ2-3; unclear D gene. CDR1 is ENHRY and CDR2 is SYGVKD in the germline V gene. V was cut by 6 bases and J by 6 bases, with 7 bases left in between. The CDR3 is 11 amino acids. The CDR3 reads CAIRMGDTQYF. CDR3 coding DNA: TGTGCCATCAGGATGGGGGATACGCAGTATTTT.

The chain links TRBV6-2 or TRBV6-3 to TRBJ2-1, with a weak D call TRBD1 (5 bases). CDR3 size: 13 residues. V was shortened by 2 bases and J by 6 bases, with 8 bases between the two germline ends. CDR1 and CDR2 from the germline V gene are MNHEY and SVGEGT. The CDR3 loop reads CASSYVQGNEQFF. For the CDR3, the DNA is TGTGCCAGCAGTTACGTCCAGGGCAATGAGCAGTTCTTC.

This clonotype has a single count. V is TRBV29-1 and J is TRBJ1-3; 10 nucleotides align to TRBD1. The germline CDR1 and CDR2 sequences are SQVTM and ANQGSEA. The CDR3 covers 12 residues. After removal of 6 bases from V and 6 bases from J, the junction contained 2 bases not matched to a gene. The CDR3 is CSVGTGENTIYF. The CDR3, as DNA: TGCAGCGTCGGGACAGGGGAAAACACCATATATTTT.

This chain links TRBV6-2 or TRBV6-3 with TRBJ2-7; D gene ambiguous. Germline CDR1 and CDR2: MNHEY and SVGEGT. The V end lost 7 bases, the J end lost 2 bases, and 15 bases lay between the germline ends. The CDR3 is 14 residues long. The CDR3 protein is CASTADGGTYEQYV. Written as DNA, the CDR3 is TGTGCCAGCACCGCGGACGGTGGGACCTACGAGCAGTACGTC.

This clonotype was counted only a few times. The J gene is TRBJ2-3, the V gene TRBV7-9; possible D gene TRBD2, 7 bases. Germline values: CDR1 SEHNR, CDR2 FQNEAQ (reference sequence). The CDR3 length is 16 residues. V dropped 3 bases and J dropped 3 bases, with 16 bases sitting between them. For the CDR3, the DNA is TGTGCCAGCAGCTTCGGCGGGGGCGTGGAAACAGATACGCAGTATTTT. This encodes CASSFGGGVETDTQYF.

V gene TRBV19 combines with J gene TRBJ1-2; D remains unclear. The CDR3 is 13 residues long. Germline CDR1 and CDR2: LNHDA and SQIVND (reference sequence). V lost 0 bases and J 4 bases, leaving 6 bases between the germline ends. CDR3 coding DNA: TGTGCCAGTAGTATAGAAACAGTCTATGGCTACACCTTC. Translation gives CASSIETVYGYTF.

The chain has TRBV7-3 and TRBJ2-3; 7 bases are shared with TRBD2. V shed 5 bases and J 2 bases; nucleotides not matched to a gene: 7. Germline loops: CDR1 SGHTA, CDR2 FQGTGA. The CDR3 spans 15 residues. The CDR3 region is CASSRGERTTDTQYF. CDR3 sequence (DNA): TGTGCCAGCAGCCGGGGGGAGCGGACCACAGATACGCAGTATTTT.

The chain is built from TRBV6-2 or TRBV6-3 and TRBJ2-1; the match to TRBD2 covers 9 bases. This CDR3 contains 21 residues. V lost 10 bases and J lost 8; bases outside the gene matches: 33. Germline-derived CDR1 and CDR2 are MNHEY and SVGEGT. The CDR3 nucleotides are TGTGCCACCCTACCCTTAGCGGGGGCCCGAGCCGACTTCGGGGGACCTTATGAGCAGTTCTTC. It specifies CATLPLAGARADFGGPYEQFF.

The rearrangement joins TRBV27 to TRBJ1-1; no definite D call. CDR1 is MNHEY, CDR2 SMNVEV, per germline (reference sequence). V lost 6 bases, J lost 6 bases, and 20 bases lay in between. The CDR3 is made up of 15 amino acids. The CDR3 sequence is CASSPGPEDAPEAFF. DNA for the CDR3: TGTGCCAGCAGCCCGGGTCCAGAGGACGCCCCTGAAGCTTTCTTT.

This clonotype was counted a few times. This chain joins TRBV10-3 and TRBJ1-2, with a weak D call TRBD1 (5 bases). The V and J ends lost 4 bases and 2 bases respectively, with 14 bases between them. The CDR3 extends over 15 amino acids. CDR1 and CDR2 (germline): ENHRY, SYGVKD. The chain's CDR3 is CAISADNDRNYGYTF. The CDR3 DNA is TGTGCCATCAGTGCCGATAACGACAGAAACTATGGCTACACCTTC.

This clonotype has ten or more counts. CDR3 sequence (DNA): TGTGCCAGCAGCTTAGAGCGAGCGGGGGGGCCTGGAAATGAGCAGTTCTTC. This codes for CASSLERAGGPGNEQFF. This chain uses TRBV7-2 with TRBJ2-1; 10 nucleotides line up with TRBD2. The CDR3 runs 17 residues. V shed 1 base, J shed 7 bases, and the junction held 10 bases outside the gene matches. Germline V gene data show CDR1 as SGHTA and CDR2 as FQGNSA.

The table lists this clonotype with a few counts. The rearrangement uses TRBV28 and TRBJ2-7; possibly TRBD2 for D (5 bases). The CDR3 length is 14 residues. The V gene lost 5 bases and the J gene lost 2 bases, with 13 bases spanning the gap. From germline, CDR1 is MDHEN and CDR2 SYDVKM. DNA for the CDR3: TGTGCCAGCAGTCTACAAGGAGGCCCCTACGAGCAGTACGTC. It yields the protein CASSLQGGPYEQYV.